The entry below gives a single T cell receptor beta chain sequence along with its context. The assay was immunoSEQ multiplex PCR, and TCRdb's table has in-frame clones only and misses some. The top ten clones hold less than 20% of a sample with roughly 150,000 clones, roughly 84% of them seen once. CDR3 length equals 14 residues. Germline CDR1 MDHEN, CDR2 SYDVKM. Trimming cost V 3 bases and J 7 bases, with 15 bases left between them. These data are taken from a study of blood T cell repertoires in COVID-19. The chain combines TRBV28 with TRBJ2-5; the D gene is possibly TRBD2 (6 bases). Sequenced: PBMCs or T cells enriched from blood (not recorded which). This sequence originates from a man in his sixties who had recovered from COVID-19. The CDR3 sequence is CASSLRGGAGTQYF. CDR3 bases: TGTGCCAGCAGTTTGCGCGGAGGGGCCGGGACCCAGTACTTC.